Described below is a single T cell receptor (beta chain) sequence and its context. Its antigen remains undetermined. Within one base of it there is no much larger clone, and no base qualities were kept. The record originates from a study of OX40 agonist ivuxolimab in advanced cancers. For the wider study: Ivuxolimab was an agonistic, fully human IgG2 monoclonal antibody directed against OX40 (CD134), a costimulatory receptor. Intravenous ivuxolimab was administered to patients every 2 weeks at six dose levels: 0.01, 0.1, 0.3, 1.5, 3 and 10 mg/kg. Of the approximately 54 dose-escalation patients, hepatocellular carcinoma was present in 19, melanoma in around 15, renal cell carcinoma in 9 and head and neck cancer in 9. A male proportion of 82.7% and a mean age of roughly 55 years, ranging from 23 to 79, were recorded for the dose-escalation cohort. Prior anti-PD-1, anti-PD-L1 or anti-CTLA-4 therapy was permitted, and checkpoint inhibitors had been received by roughly 40% of dose-escalation patients. Partial responses were achieved by three dose-escalation patients, of whom one had hepatocellular carcinoma and two had cutaneous melanoma. The purpose of peripheral TCRbeta sequencing was to test whether ivuxolimab changed TCR sequence diversity and led to clonal T-cell expansion. The paper reports the monotherapy dose-escalation portion (N of about 52 patients) of the phase I ivuxolimab trial.

The germline V gene gives CDR1 as SGHRS and CDR2 as YFSETQ. The CDR3 measures 13 amino acids from cysteine to phenylalanine. The read is trimmed to its CDR3 DNA, 39 bases read in frame from base 1. Between the V and J ends, shortened by 4 bases and 4 bases respectively, the junction contains 12 bases. Genomic DNA was extracted from sorted cells for sequencing of the TCRbeta CDR3 region. The immunoSEQ Assay was used to sequence the TCRbeta CDR3 regions. The table was pulled from immuneACCESS by TCRdb, which kept in-frame rearrangements only. Such tables lose some clones; where checked, under half of the loss comes from unresolved V genes, and the rest has no known cause. This sample has 30,000 to 35,000 clones in its table, and approximately 90% of those were observed once. Clones ranked in the top ten supply around 27% of the sample. Patients with a history of autoimmune disease or receiving systemic immunosuppression were excluded from the trial. Peripheral blood for TCR sequencing was collected from all dose cohorts at baseline, on cycle 4 day 1, and on cycle 7 day 1. The samples were drawn from a first-in-human, open-label, multicenter phase I dose-escalation trial of ivuxolimab. Adults with locally advanced or metastatic melanoma, renal cell carcinoma, hepatocellular carcinoma or head and neck squamous cell carcinoma were enrolled in the trial. Before TCR sequencing, CD4+ T cells and CD8+ T cells were sorted from peripheral blood as separate populations.

General study outcomes and caveats: Which antigens the clonally expanded peripheral T cells were specific for was not determined. After ivuxolimab, more expanded clones were found on average in CD8+ T cells than in CD4+ T cells. At doses of 0.1 to 3.0 mg/kg, clonal expansion of both CD4+ and CD8+ blood T cells was observed from baseline to week 6. Low levels of normalized T-cell clonal expansion were also seen in some patients who did not respond. Partial responders in the 0.1-3.0 mg/kg groups had among the lowest normalized peripheral clonal expansion, especially among CD8+ T cells.

The chain is encoded by TRBV5-1 joined to TRBJ2-7, and possibly TRBD1, on 6 matching bases. This sequence was found in an adult with an advanced solid tumor such as melanoma, head and neck, liver or kidney cancer. The sequenced sample was CD4+ or CD8+ T cells sorted from blood, obtained in a trial of the OX40 agonist ivuxolimab. The sequenced DNA: TGCGCCAGCAGCCAGACAGGAGCGTACGAGCAGTACTTC. Its coded protein is CASSQTGAYEQYF.